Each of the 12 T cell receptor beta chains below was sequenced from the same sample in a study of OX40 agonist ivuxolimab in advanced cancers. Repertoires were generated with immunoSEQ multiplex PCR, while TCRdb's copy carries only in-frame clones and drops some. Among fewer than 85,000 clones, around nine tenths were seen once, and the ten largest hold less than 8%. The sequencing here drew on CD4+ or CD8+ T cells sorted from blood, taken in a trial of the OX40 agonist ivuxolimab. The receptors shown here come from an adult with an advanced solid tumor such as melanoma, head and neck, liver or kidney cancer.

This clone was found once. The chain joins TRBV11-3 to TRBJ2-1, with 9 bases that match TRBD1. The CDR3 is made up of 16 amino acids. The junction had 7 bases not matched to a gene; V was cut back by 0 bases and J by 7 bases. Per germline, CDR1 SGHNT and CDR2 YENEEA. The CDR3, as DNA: TGTGCCAGCAGCTTAGATGGGACAGGGCCGGGGAATGAGCAGTTCTTC. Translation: CASSLDGTGPGNEQFF. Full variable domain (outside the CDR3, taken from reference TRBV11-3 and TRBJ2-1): EAGVVQSPRYKIIEKKQPVAFWCNPISGHNTLYWYLQNLGQGPELLIRYENEEAVDDSQLPKDRFSAERLKGVDSTLKIQPAELGDSAVYLCASSLDGTGPGNEQFFGPGTRLTVL.

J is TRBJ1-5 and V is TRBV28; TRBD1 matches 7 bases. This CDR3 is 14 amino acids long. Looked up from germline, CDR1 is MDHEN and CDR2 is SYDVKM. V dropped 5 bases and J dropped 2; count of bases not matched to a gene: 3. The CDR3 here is CASSRGQGNQPQHF. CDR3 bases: TGTGCCAGCAGTCGTGGACAGGGCAATCAGCCCCAGCATTTT. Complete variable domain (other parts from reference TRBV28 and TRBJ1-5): DVKVTQSSRYLVKRTGEKVFLECVQDMDHENMFWYRQDPGLGLRLIYFSYDVKMKEKGDIPEGYSVSREKKERFSLILESASTNQTSMYLCASSRGQGNQPQHFGDGTRLSIL.

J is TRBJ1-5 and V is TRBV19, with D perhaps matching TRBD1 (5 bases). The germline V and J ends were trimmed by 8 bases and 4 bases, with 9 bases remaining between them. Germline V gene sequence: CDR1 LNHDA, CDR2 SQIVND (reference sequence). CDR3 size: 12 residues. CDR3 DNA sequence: TGTGCCAGTTCAGGGACGAATCAGCCCCAGCATTTT. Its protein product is CASSGTNQPQHF.

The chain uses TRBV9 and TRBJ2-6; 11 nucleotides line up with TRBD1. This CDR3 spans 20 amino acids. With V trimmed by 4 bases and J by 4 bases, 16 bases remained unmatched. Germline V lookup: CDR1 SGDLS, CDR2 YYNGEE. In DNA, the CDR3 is TGTGCCAGCAGCCCTCCCCCCGGAGGGACAGGGGGAAGAGGGGCCAACGTCCTGACTTTC. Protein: CASSPPPGGTGGRGANVLTF.

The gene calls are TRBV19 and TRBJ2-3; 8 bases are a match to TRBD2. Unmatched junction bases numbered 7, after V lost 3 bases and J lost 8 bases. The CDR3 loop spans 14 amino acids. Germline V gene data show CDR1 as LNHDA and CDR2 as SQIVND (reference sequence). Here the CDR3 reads CASSIRGGASTQYF. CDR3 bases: TGTGCCAGTAGTATTCGGGGGGGGGCCTCTACGCAGTATTTT.

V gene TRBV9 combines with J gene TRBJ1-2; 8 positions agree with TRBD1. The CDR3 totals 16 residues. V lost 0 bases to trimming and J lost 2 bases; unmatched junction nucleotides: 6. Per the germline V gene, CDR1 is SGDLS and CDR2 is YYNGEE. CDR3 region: CASSVVIAGGNYGYTF. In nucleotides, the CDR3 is TGTGCCAGCAGCGTAGTGATTGCAGGGGGCAACTATGGCTACACCTTC. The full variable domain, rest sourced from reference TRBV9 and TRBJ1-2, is DSGVTQTPKHLITATGQRVTLRCSPRSGDLSVYWYQQSLDQGLQFLIQYYNGEERAKGNILERFSAQQFPDLHSELNLSSLELGDSALYFCASSVVIAGGNYGYTFGSGTRLTVV.

The CDR3 DNA follows: TGTGCCAGCAGTGAAATTCGGGGGCAAGGAAACACCATATATTTT. It yields the protein CASSEIRGQGNTIYF. The genes are TRBV2 and TRBJ1-3, with a tentative D call TRBD1 (6 bases). The CDR3 is 15 amino acids. The germline V gene has CDR1 SNHLY and CDR2 FYNNEI. V was cut by 2 bases and J by 4 bases, with 12 bases left in between.

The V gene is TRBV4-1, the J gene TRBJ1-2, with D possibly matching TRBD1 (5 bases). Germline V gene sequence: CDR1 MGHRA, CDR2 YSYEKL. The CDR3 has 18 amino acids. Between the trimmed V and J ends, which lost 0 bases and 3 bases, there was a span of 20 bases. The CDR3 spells CASSQDRGTEGIYYGYTF. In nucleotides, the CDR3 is TGCGCCAGCAGCCAAGATCGCGGGACGGAAGGGATTTACTATGGCTACACCTTC.

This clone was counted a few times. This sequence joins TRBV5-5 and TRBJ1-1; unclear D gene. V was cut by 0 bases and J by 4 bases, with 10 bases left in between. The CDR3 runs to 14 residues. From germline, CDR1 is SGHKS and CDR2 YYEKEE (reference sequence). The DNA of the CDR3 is TGTGCCAGCAGCTTGGTAGGGAGGTCCACTGAAGCTTTCTTT. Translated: CASSLVGRSTEAFF.

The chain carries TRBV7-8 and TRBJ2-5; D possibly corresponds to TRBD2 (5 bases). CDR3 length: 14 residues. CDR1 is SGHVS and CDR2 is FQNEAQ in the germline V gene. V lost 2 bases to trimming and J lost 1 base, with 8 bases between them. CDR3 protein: CASSLKRTQETQYF. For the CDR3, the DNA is TGTGCCAGCAGCTTAAAGCGGACCCAAGAGACCCAGTACTTC.

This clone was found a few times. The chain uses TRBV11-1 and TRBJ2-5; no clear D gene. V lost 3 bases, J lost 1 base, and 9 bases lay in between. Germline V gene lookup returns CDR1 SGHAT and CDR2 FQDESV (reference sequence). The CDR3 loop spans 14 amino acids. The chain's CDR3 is CASSFSTVQETQYF. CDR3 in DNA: TGTGCCAGCAGCTTTAGTACAGTCCAAGAGACCCAGTACTTC.

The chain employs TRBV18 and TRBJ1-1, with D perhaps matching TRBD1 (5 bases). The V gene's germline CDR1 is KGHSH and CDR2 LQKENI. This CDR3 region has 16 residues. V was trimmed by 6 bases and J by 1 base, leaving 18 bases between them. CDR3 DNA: TGTGCCAGCTCCCCATACTATAAAGGGGAGAACACTGAAGCTTTCTTT. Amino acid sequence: CASSPYYKGENTEAFF.